This T cell receptor (beta chain) was sequenced during a study of cytomegalovirus exposure and HLA in healthy donors. About the study: About 180 million T cells yielded 117 million unique TCR beta sequences, as an earlier analysis found.

After removal of 0 bases from V and 4 bases from J, the junction contained 3 bases not matched to a gene. The CDR3 extends over 13 amino acids. Germline loops: CDR1 GTSNPN, CDR2 SVGIG (reference sequence). Both 60 Vbeta primers and 13 Jbeta primers went into the PCR. TCRdb's copy holds only in-frame clones and misses some; the assay was immunoSEQ multiplex PCR. Of 200,000 to 250,000 clones in the sample, about 85% were seen once. The origin of this receptor is a human donor in good health. The chain couples TRBV30 to TRBJ2-7; 7 bases map to TRBD1. Sequenced: PBMCs. Here the CDR3 reads CAWSVTGSYEQYF. Here the CDR3 DNA reads TGTGCCTGGAGTGTGACAGGGAGTTACGAGCAGTACTTC.